This entry features one T cell receptor beta chain sequence. As yet, its antigen is unknown. Repertoires were generated with immunoSEQ multiplex PCR, while TCRdb's copy carries only in-frame clones and drops some. The sample carries roughly 48,000 clones, 94% recorded once. This record comes from a study of T cell therapy after organ transplantation. Study as a whole: Patients received up to 6 T cell doses every 2 weeks. Across 2 to 6 intravenous infusions, patients got a median of 1.92 x 10^8 CMV-specific T cells.

Findings of the study overall: Reconstitution after therapy seemingly combined transferred and product-undetected endogenous clonotypes. Nonresponder repertoires showed strong pretherapy expansions, barely changing post-therapy.

This specimen consisted of CD8+ T cells from blood, obtained before autologous CMV-specific T cell therapy. This clonotype was obtained from a human patient who had received a solid organ transplant and had CMV disease.

CDR3 residues: CASSLGAGDTDTQYF. As DNA, the CDR3 is TGTGCCAGCAGCTTAGGGGCAGGGGATACAGATACGCAGTATTTT. This chain links TRBV13 with TRBJ2-3; TRBD1 is a possible D gene (6 bases). The CDR3 contains 15 residues. Germline V gene sequence: CDR1 PRHDT, CDR2 FYEKMQ (reference sequence). V was clipped by 0 bases and J by 3 bases, with 10 bases between them.